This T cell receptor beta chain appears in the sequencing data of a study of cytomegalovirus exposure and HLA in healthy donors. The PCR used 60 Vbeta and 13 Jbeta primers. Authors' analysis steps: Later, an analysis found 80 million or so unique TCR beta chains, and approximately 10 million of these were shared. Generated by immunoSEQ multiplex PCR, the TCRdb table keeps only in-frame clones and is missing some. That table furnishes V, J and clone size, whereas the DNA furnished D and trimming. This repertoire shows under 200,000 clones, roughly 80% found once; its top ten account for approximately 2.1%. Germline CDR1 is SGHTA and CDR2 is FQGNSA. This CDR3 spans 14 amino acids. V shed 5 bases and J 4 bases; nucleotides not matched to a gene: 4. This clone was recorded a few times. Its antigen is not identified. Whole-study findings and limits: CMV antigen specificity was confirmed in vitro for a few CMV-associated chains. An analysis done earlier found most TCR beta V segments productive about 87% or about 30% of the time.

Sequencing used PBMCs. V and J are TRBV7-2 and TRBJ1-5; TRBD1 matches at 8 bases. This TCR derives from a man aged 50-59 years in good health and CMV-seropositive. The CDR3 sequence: CASSTRQGNQPQHF. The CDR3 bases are TGTGCCAGCAGCACCCGACAGGGGAATCAGCCCCAGCATTTT. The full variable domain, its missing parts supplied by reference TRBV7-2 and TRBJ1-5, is GAGVSQSPSNKVTEKGKDVELRCDPISGHTALYWYRQSLGQGLEFLIYFQGNSAPDKSGLPSDRFSAERTGGSVSTLTIQRTQQEDSAVYLCASSTRQGNQPQHFGDGTRLSIL.